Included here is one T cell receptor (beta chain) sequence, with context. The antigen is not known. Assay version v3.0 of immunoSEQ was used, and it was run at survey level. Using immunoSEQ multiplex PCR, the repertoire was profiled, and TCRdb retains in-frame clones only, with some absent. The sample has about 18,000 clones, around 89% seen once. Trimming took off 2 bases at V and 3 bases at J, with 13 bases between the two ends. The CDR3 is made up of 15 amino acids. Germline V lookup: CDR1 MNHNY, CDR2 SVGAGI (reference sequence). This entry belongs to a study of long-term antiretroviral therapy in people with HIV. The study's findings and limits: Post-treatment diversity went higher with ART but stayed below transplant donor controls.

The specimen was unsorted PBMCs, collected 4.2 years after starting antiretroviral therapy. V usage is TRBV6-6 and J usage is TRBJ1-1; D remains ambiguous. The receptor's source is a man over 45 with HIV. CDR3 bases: TGTGCCAGCAGTTACGGTGGGAATGGGTACACTGAAGCTTTCTTT. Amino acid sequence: CASSYGGNGYTEAFF.